A single sample gave rise to the 14 T cell receptor beta chains below, sequenced in a study of cytomegalovirus exposure and HLA in healthy donors. Assay used: immunoSEQ multiplex PCR; TCRdb lists only in-frame clones, some missing. The table includes about 140,000 clones, about 86% detected once. Specimen: PBMCs. All receptors come from a young woman in good health and CMV-seropositive.

This chain links TRBV5-1 with TRBJ2-7; 10 bases map to TRBD2. The germline V gene encodes CDR1 SGHRS and CDR2 YFSETQ. Trimming at V came to 1 base and at J to 2 bases, leaving 3 bases not matched to a gene. This CDR3 has 15 amino acids. The CDR3 DNA is TGCGCCAGCAGCTTGACTAGCGGGGTTACCTACGAGCAGTACTTC. Translated, it gives CASSLTSGVTYEQYF.

This clone has a handful of counts. V and J are TRBV6-5 and TRBJ2-2, with TRBD1 identical over 9 bases. Losses at the gene ends were 6 bases for V and 4 bases for J; bases not matched to a gene: 6. The V gene's germline CDR1 is MNHEY and CDR2 SVGAGI. This CDR3 contains 15 residues. CDR3 nucleotide sequence: TGTGCCAGCAGCCCCGGGACAGGGTCCACCGGGGAGCTGTTTTTT. Its protein is CASSPGTGSTGELFF.

The chain joins TRBV2 to TRBJ2-1, with D possibly being TRBD2 (5 bases). Per the germline V gene, CDR1 is SNHLY and CDR2 is FYNNEI. This CDR3 comprises 17 residues. Trimming stripped 0 bases from V and 2 bases from J, with 14 bases between. CDR3 amino acids: CASSEALLERTYNEQFF. The CDR3 DNA sequence: TGTGCCAGCAGTGAAGCGTTACTAGAACGGACCTACAATGAGCAGTTCTTC.

The CDR3 is CASSEANSYGYTF. DNA of the CDR3: TGTGCCAGCAGTGAAGCGAACAGCTATGGCTACACCTTC. V and J are TRBV6-1 and TRBJ1-2; D gene unclear. The V end lost 0 bases, the J end lost 4 bases, and 6 bases lay between the germline ends. This CDR3 has 13 amino acids. The germline V gene encodes CDR1 MNHNS and CDR2 SASEGT.

Only a few counts were recorded for this clone. V gene TRBV5-6 combines with J gene TRBJ1-3; tentatively, D is TRBD1 (6 bases). Trimming shortened V by 2 bases and J by 5 bases, and 14 bases separated the two germline ends. This CDR3 has 15 amino acids. Germline V gene lookup returns CDR1 SGHDT and CDR2 YYEEEE. The CDR3: CASSFFVQGRNTIYF. CDR3 bases: TGTGCCAGCAGCTTCTTCGTACAGGGAAGAAACACCATATATTTT.

This clone appeared a single time. The rearrangement joins TRBV4-2 to TRBJ1-1; a weak D match, TRBD1 (6 bases). V was pared by 2 bases and J by 3 bases, with 19 bases between. Germline assignment: CDR1 LGHNA and CDR2 YNFKEQ. This CDR3 comprises 17 residues. CDR3 coding DNA: TGTGCCAGCAGCCAAAAAGGGGGTTCGGTAATGGACACTGAAGCTTTCTTT. Protein sequence: CASSQKGGSVMDTEAFF.

The J gene is TRBJ2-7, the V gene TRBV5-1; 9 positions match TRBD1. In germline, CDR1 is SGHRS, CDR2 YFSETQ. Trimming took 4 bases from V and 4 from J; bases not matched to a gene: 21. The CDR3 consists of 19 residues. CDR3 nucleotides: TGCGCCAGCAGCCTACCGACGGACAGGGGAGAAACGGTTAGGTACGAGCAGTACTTC. It specifies CASSLPTDRGETVRYEQYF.

V is TRBV18 and J is TRBJ2-5; D remains ambiguous. Germline V gene lookup returns CDR1 KGHSH and CDR2 LQKENI. This CDR3 is built from 12 residues. The ends were cut back, 3 bases at V and 7 bases at J, with 9 bases in the middle. This chain's CDR3 is CASSPPGGTQYF. The CDR3 coding sequence is TGTGCCAGCTCACCTCCCGGCGGGACCCAGTACTTC.

The chain recombines TRBV5-1 with TRBJ1-1; 9 bases align to TRBD1. Germline CDR1 reads SGHRS; CDR2 reads YFSETQ. V shed 0 bases and J 5 bases; nucleotides not matched to a gene: 8. This CDR3 is 16 amino acids long. The CDR3 reads CASSLEVLGQGTEAFF. Here the CDR3 DNA reads TGCGCCAGCAGCTTGGAAGTGTTGGGACAGGGAACTGAAGCTTTCTTT.

V usage is TRBV28 and J usage is TRBJ1-2; 7 bases are shared with TRBD1. Germline CDR1 MDHEN, CDR2 SYDVKM. The junction had 1 base not matched to a gene; V was cut back by 4 bases and J by 2 bases. The CDR3 is 13 residues long. In nucleotides, the CDR3 is TGTGCCAGCAGTTGGGGACAGAACTATGGCTACACCTTC. Amino acid sequence: CASSWGQNYGYTF.

The CDR3: CATSSASRNTEAFF. CDR3 nucleotide sequence: TGTGCCACCAGCAGCGCCTCGAGGAACACTGAAGCTTTCTTT. This rearrangement joins TRBV15 to TRBJ1-1; no clear D gene. The CDR3 sequence is 14 residues long. Trimming left V 3 bases short and J 1 base short, with 9 bases between. CDR1 LNHNV and CDR2 YYDKDF come from the germline V gene (reference sequence).

This chain joins TRBV10-3 and TRBJ1-2; D gene unclear. The length of the CDR3 is 12 residues. V was shortened by 3 bases and J by 4 bases, with 6 bases between the two germline ends. Germline-derived CDR1 and CDR2 are ENHRY and SYGVKD. Here the CDR3 reads CAISDTSYGYTF. The CDR3 DNA reads as TGTGCCATCAGTGACACTTCCTATGGCTACACCTTC.

This chain uses TRBV28 with TRBJ2-7, with a weak D call TRBD1 (5 bases). V was clipped by 2 bases and J by 5 bases, with 22 bases between them. The CDR3 extends over 17 amino acids. Germline values: CDR1 MDHEN, CDR2 SYDVKM. The CDR3 here is CASSLVFTRQILHEQYF. In DNA, the CDR3 is TGTGCCAGCAGTTTAGTATTCACGAGACAGATCCTCCACGAGCAGTACTTC.

The chain employs TRBV4-2 and TRBJ1-4; no firm D call. Trimming took off 4 bases at V and 7 bases at J, with 10 bases between the two ends. Germline CDR1 and CDR2: LGHNA and YNFKEQ. CDR3 size: 13 residues. CDR3 in amino acids: CASSREVAEKLFF. In nucleotides, the CDR3 is TGTGCCAGCAGCCGCGAGGTGGCTGAAAAACTGTTTTTT.